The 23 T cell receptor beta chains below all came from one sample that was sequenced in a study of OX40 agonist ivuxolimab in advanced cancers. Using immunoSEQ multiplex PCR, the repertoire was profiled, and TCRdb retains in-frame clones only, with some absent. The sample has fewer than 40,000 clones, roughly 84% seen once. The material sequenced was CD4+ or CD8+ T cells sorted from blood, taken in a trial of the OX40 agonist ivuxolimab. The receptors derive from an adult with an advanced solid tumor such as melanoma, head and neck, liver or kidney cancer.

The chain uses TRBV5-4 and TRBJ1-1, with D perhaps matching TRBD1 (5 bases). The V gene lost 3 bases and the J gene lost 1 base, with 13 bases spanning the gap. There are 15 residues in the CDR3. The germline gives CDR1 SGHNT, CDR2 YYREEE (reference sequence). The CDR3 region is CASSSIQGTNTEAFF. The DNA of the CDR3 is TGTGCCAGCAGCTCAATCCAAGGGACGAACACTGAAGCTTTCTTT.

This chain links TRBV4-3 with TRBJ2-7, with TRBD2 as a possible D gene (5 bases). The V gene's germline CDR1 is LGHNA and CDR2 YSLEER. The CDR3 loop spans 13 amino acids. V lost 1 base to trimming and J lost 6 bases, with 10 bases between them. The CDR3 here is CASSQGLGSEQYF. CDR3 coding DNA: TGCGCCAGCAGCCAAGGTCTTGGGAGCGAGCAGTACTTC.

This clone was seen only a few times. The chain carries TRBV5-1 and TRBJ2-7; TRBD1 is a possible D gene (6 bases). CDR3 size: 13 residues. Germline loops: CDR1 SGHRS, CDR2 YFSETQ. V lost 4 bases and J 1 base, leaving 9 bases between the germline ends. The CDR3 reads CASSPGQSYEQYF. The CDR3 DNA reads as TGCGCCAGCAGCCCTGGACAGTCCTACGAGCAGTACTTC.

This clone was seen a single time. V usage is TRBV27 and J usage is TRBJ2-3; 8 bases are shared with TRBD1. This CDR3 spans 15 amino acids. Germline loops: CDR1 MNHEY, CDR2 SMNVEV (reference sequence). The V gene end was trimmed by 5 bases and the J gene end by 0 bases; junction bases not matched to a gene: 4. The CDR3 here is CASSAGTGSTDTQYF. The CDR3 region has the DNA TGTGCCAGCAGTGCCGGGACAGGAAGCACAGATACGCAGTATTTT.

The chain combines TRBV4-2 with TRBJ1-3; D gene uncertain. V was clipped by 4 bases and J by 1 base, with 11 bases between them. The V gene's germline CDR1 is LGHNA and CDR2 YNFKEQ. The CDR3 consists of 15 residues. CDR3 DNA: TGTGCCAGCAGCCTGCCACCATCATCTGGAAACACCATATATTTT. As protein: CASSLPPSSGNTIYF.

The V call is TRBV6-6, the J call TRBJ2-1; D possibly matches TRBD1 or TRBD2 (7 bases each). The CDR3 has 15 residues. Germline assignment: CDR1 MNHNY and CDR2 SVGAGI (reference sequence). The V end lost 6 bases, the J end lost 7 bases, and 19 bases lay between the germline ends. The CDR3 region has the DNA TGTGCCAGCAGCCTGGGAGGGGGCCCCCAAAATGAGCAGTTCTTC. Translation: CASSLGGGPQNEQFF.

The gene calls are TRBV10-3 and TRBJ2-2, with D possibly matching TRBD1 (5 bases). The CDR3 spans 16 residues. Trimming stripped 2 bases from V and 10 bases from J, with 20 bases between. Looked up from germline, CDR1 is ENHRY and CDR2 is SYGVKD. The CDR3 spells CAISERGNWASEELFF. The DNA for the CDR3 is TGTGCCATCAGTGAGAGGGGCAATTGGGCTTCCGAGGAGCTGTTTTTT.

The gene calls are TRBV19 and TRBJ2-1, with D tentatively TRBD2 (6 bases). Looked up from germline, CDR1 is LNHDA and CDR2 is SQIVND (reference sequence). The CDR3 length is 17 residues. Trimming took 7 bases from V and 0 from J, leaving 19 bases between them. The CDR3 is CASTPIPGGSSYNEQFF. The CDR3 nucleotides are TGTGCCAGTACCCCCATCCCCGGGGGTAGCTCCTACAATGAGCAGTTCTTC.

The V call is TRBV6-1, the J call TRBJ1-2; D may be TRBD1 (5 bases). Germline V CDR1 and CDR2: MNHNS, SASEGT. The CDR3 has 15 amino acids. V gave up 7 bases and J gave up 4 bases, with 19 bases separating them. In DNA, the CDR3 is TGTGCCAGCACCACTAGTGGGGACGGGAGCTATGGCTACACCTTC. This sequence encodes CASTTSGDGSYGYTF.

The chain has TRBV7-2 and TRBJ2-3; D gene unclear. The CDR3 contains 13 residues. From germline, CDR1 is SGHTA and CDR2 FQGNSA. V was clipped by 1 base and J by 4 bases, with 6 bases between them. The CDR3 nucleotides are TGTGCCAGCAGCTTAGGGCTTTCAGATACGCAGTATTTT. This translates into CASSLGLSDTQYF.

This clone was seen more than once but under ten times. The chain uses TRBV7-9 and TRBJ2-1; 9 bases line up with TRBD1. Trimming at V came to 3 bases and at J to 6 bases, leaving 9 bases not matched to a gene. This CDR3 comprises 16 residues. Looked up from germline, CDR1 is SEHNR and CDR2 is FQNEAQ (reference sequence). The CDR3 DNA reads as TGTGCCAGCAGCTTCTCTGGGGACAGGGTCTTCAATGAGCAGTTCTTC. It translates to CASSFSGDRVFNEQFF.

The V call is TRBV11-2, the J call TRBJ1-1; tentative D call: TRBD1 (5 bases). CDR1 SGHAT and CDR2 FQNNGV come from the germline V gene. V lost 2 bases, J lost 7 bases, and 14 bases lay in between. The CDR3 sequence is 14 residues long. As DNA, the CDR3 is TGTGCCAGCAGCTTAAGGGGAAACTTTTATGAAGCTTTCTTT. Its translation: CASSLRGNFYEAFF.

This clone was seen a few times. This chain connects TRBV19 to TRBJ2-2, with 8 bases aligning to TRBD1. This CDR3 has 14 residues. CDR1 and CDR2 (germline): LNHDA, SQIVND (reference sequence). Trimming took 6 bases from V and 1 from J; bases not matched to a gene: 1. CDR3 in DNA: TGTGCCAGTAGCGGACAGGGGAACACCGGGGAGCTGTTTTTT. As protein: CASSGQGNTGELFF.

CDR3 residues: CASSLVEGPQSGNTIYF. CDR3 coding DNA: TGTGCCAGCAGCTTAGTGGAGGGGCCGCAGTCTGGAAACACCATATATTTT. The rearrangement links TRBV7-9 to TRBJ1-3; the D gene is possibly TRBD1 (5 bases). Germline CDR1 is SEHNR and CDR2 is FQNEAQ (reference sequence). Trimming stripped 1 base from V and 1 base from J, with 14 bases between. This CDR3 is built from 17 residues. Drawing the rest from reference TRBV7-9 and TRBJ1-3, the complete variable domain is DTGVSQNPRHKITKRGQNVTFRCDPISEHNRLYWYRQTLGQGPEFLTYFQNEAQLEKSRLLSDRFSAERPKGSFSTLEIQRTEQGDSAMYLCASSLVEGPQSGNTIYFGEGSWLTVV.

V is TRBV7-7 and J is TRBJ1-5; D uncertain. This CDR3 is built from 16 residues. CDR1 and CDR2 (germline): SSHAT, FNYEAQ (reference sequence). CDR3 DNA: TGTGCTATTAACTGCTATCTGAATCAGCGAGGGCAGCCCCAGCATTTT. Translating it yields CAINCYLNQRGQPQHF.

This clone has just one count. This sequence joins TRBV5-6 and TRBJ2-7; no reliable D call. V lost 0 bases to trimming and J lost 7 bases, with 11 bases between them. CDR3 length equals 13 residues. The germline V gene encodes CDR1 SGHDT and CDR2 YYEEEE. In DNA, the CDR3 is TGTGCCAGCAGCTTGGCTTCCGGGTCTGAGCAGTACTTC. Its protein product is CASSLASGSEQYF.

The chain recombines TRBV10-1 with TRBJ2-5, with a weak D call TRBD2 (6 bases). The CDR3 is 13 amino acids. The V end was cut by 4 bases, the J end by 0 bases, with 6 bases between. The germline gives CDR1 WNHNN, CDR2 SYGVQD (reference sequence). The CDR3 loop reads CASSGTNQETQYF. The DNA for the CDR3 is TGCGCCAGCAGTGGGACTAACCAAGAGACCCAGTACTTC.

In DNA, the CDR3 is TGTGCCAGTTCCTTCCCGGGACTAGCTTCCACAGATACGCAGTATTTT. Its protein product is CASSFPGLASTDTQYF. V usage is TRBV2 and J usage is TRBJ2-3; TRBD2 agrees at 9 bases. The trim removed 9 bases at V and 2 bases at J, leaving 12 bases unmatched. There are 16 residues in the CDR3. CDR1 is SNHLY and CDR2 is FYNNEI in the germline V gene.

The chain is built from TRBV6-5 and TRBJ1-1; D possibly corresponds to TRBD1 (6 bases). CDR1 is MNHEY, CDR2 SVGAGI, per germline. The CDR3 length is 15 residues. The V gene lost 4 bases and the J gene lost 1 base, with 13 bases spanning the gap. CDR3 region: CASSWSRTANTEAFF. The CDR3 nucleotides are TGTGCCAGCAGTTGGTCCCGGACAGCGAACACTGAAGCTTTCTTT.

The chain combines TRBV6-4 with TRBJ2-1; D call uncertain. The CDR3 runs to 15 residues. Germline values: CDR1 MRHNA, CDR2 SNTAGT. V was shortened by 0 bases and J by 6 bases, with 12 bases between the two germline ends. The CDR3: CASSDSGGGANEQFF. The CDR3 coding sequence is TGTGCCAGCAGTGACTCCGGTGGCGGAGCCAATGAGCAGTTCTTC.

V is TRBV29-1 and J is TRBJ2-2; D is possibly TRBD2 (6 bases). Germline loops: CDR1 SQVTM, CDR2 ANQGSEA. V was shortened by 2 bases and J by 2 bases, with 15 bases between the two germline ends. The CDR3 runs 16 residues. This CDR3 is CSVEPAAGKNTGELFF. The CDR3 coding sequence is TGCAGCGTTGAACCGGCCGCGGGGAAAAACACCGGGGAGCTGTTTTTT.

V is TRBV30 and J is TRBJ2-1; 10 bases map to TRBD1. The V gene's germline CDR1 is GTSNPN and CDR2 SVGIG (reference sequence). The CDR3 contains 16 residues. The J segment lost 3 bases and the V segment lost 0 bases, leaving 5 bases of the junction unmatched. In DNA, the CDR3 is TGTGCCTGGAGTGTACGGGGGACAGGGGTCTACAATGAGCAGTTCTTC. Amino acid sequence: CAWSVRGTGVYNEQFF.

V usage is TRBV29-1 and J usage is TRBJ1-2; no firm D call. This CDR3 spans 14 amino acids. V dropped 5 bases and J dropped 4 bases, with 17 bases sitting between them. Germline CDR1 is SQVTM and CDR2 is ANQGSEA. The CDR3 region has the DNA TGCAGCGTTCCGGCGGAAACGCAATTCTATGGCTACACCTTC. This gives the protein CSVPAETQFYGYTF.